The sequence of this T cell receptor beta chain was determined in a study of T-cell reconstitution after alpha-beta-depleted transplantation in children. Overall study results and limits: Roughly two months post-transplant, alpha-beta T cells reportedly originated from several hundred graft clones that had expanded. Newly made T cells mostly supplied T-cell counts and diversity one year after transplant. There were some patients whose high TCRbeta diversity at day 60 came from surviving recipient T cells and thymic progenitors.

Trimming shortened V by 2 bases and J by 4 bases, and 12 bases separated the two germline ends. Germline V CDR1 and CDR2: KGHDR, SFDVKD. This CDR3 contains 15 residues. The table lists this clonotype with a few counts. Its antigen is not identified. TCRbeta library construction was performed incorporating unique molecular identifiers. MiXCR was run by TCRdb on the PCR reads, yielding one entry per CDR3 protein. The sample consists of approximately 520,000 distinct CDR3 sequences, approximately 10% of them appearing once. The V call is TRBV24-1, the J call TRBJ2-3; D ambiguous. This clonotype originated in a female patient aged 2-15 years who had a stem cell transplant for aplastic anemia, so the T cells may come from the graft donor. This material consisted of PBMCs, mostly from graft donor cells, taken 180 days after TCRalphabeta/CD19-depleted stem cell transplant. For the CDR3, the DNA is TGTGCCACCAGTGATTCTGGGGTGCTCCCAGATACGCAGTATTTT. Amino acids: CATSDSGVLPDTQYF.